Following are 23 T cell receptor beta chains from one sample sequenced in a study of PD-1 blockade in mismatch repair-deficient tumors. Clones were sequenced by immunoSEQ multiplex PCR, and TCRdb holds only the in-frame ones, with some missing. The sample lists some 51,000 clones, 81% occurring once. The sample here was peripheral blood, taken 20 weeks after starting pembrolizumab. The origin of the receptors is an adult with mismatch repair-deficient cancer.

The rearrangement uses TRBV18 and TRBJ2-5; D is tentatively TRBD1 or TRBD2 (6 bases each). Germline lookup yields CDR1 KGHSH and CDR2 LQKENI. The V end lost 2 bases, the J end lost 5 bases, and 12 bases lay between the germline ends. CDR3 length: 14 amino acids. The CDR3 DNA is TGTGCCAGCTCACCATCATGGGGGGCGGAGACCCAGTACTTC. Translated, it gives CASSPSWGAETQYF.

The V gene is TRBV5-8, the J gene TRBJ1-5, with D possibly matching TRBD1 (5 bases). Germline V lookup: CDR1 SGHTS, CDR2 YDEGEE. V was trimmed by 7 bases and J by 1 base, leaving 12 bases between them. The CDR3 is 14 amino acids. The CDR3 sequence is CASGRGVSNQPQHF. The CDR3 bases are TGTGCCAGCGGGAGGGGAGTGAGCAATCAGCCCCAGCATTTT.

Note on this clone: At one of its ends the junction is not consistent with the germline gene, which may arise from a read error. The chain employs TRBV7-2 and TRBJ2-5; perhaps TRBD2 as D (6 bases). From germline, CDR1 is SGHTA and CDR2 FQGNSA. The CDR3 runs 15 residues. The CDR3 DNA reads as TGTGCCAGCAGCTCTCCGGACCTAGCGCGTGGAAGGTGGGACTTC. This encodes CASSSPDLARGRWDF.

The chain is built from TRBV2 and TRBJ2-5; D might be TRBD2 (6 bases). This CDR3 comprises 15 residues. V gave up 4 bases and J gave up 0 bases, with 12 bases separating them. Germline CDR1 and CDR2: SNHLY and FYNNEI. The CDR3 here is CASSGLASYQETQYF. As DNA, the CDR3 is TGTGCCAGCAGTGGGCTAGCGTCATACCAAGAGACCCAGTACTTC.

The chain employs TRBV27 and TRBJ2-7; D possibly matches TRBD1 or TRBD2 (6 bases each). The CDR3 extends over 15 amino acids. V dropped 1 base and J dropped 5 bases, with 15 bases sitting between them. The germline V gene has CDR1 MNHEY and CDR2 SMNVEV (reference sequence). CDR3 bases: TGTGCCAGCAGTTTATGGGGGGCGTCCTTCGACGAGCAGTACTTC. This gives the protein CASSLWGASFDEQYF.

The rearrangement links TRBV6-5 to TRBJ2-7; D might be TRBD2 (5 bases). This CDR3 comprises 15 residues. With 1 base removed from V and 6 bases from J, the gap between germline ends came to 16 bases. The germline gives CDR1 MNHEY, CDR2 SVGAGI. The CDR3 spells CASSYFRIGGGEQYF. DNA for the CDR3: TGTGCCAGCAGTTACTTCAGGATCGGAGGAGGCGAGCAGTACTTC.

The rearrangement joins TRBV19 to TRBJ1-2; TRBD1 matches at 9 bases. The CDR3 consists of 13 residues. The V gene's germline CDR1 is LNHDA and CDR2 SQIVND (reference sequence). V shed 5 bases, J shed 7 bases, and the junction held 5 bases outside the gene matches. DNA of the CDR3: TGTGCCAGTAGTTTTACAGGGGGCGTTGGCTACACCTTC. It codes for CASSFTGGVGYTF.

This clone was picked up a small number of times. V and J are TRBV19 and TRBJ1-1, with D unclear. Germline V lookup: CDR1 LNHDA, CDR2 SQIVND (reference sequence). The CDR3 contains 14 residues. V lost 6 bases and J 1 base, leaving 12 bases between the germline ends. CDR3 nucleotide sequence: TGTGCCAGTAGCCGCCCCGGGCCGAACACTGAAGCTTTCTTT. Protein sequence: CASSRPGPNTEAFF.

The rearrangement uses TRBV5-4 and TRBJ2-2; 9 bases align to TRBD2. CDR3 length equals 17 residues. Germline CDR1 is SGHNT and CDR2 is YYREEE (reference sequence). V was pared by 4 bases and J by 4 bases, with 11 bases of the junction left unmatched. DNA of the CDR3: TGTGCCAGCAGCCCAAATTCGGGACTAGCCTCCACCGGGGAGCTGTTTTTT. Translating gives CASSPNSGLASTGELFF. Full variable domain (rest looked up from reference TRBV5-4 and TRBJ2-2): ETGVTQSPTHLIKTRGQQVTLRCSSQSGHNTVSWYQQALGQGPQFIFQYYREEENGRGNFPPRFSGLQFPNYSSELNVNALELDDSALYLCASSPNSGLASTGELFFGEGSRLTVL.

This clone was counted between two and nine times. The chain is built from TRBV25-1 and TRBJ1-1, with no clear D. The CDR3 is 14 amino acids. Germline V gives CDR1 MGHDK, CDR2 SYGVNS. Trimming shortened V by 3 bases and J by 6 bases, and 14 bases separated the two germline ends. CDR3 DNA sequence: TGTGCCAGCAGTGACTGGAACCTGGGTCCTGAAGCTTTCTTT. This codes for CASSDWNLGPEAFF.

V and J are TRBV14 and TRBJ2-7, with D uncertain. This CDR3 contains 12 residues. V lost 1 base, J lost 4 bases, and 5 bases lay in between. The germline gives CDR1 SGHDN, CDR2 FVKESK. The CDR3 DNA reads TGTGCCAGCAGCCAAGGCTGGTACGAGCAGTACTTC. This encodes CASSQGWYEQYF.

The rearrangement joins TRBV7-2 to TRBJ1-3; D gene ambiguous. The CDR3 has 14 residues. Per germline, CDR1 SGHTA and CDR2 FQGNSA. V was clipped by 5 bases and J by 0 bases, with 8 bases between them. CDR3 nucleotide sequence: TGTGCCAGCAGCAGCCGACTCTCTGGAAACACCATATATTTT. Translation gives CASSSRLSGNTIYF.

V is TRBV28 and J is TRBJ2-1, with 9 bases matching TRBD2. This CDR3 has 16 residues. The V segment lost 7 bases and the J segment 8 bases; nucleotides outside the gene matches: 15. Germline V gene lookup returns CDR1 MDHEN and CDR2 SYDVKM. The CDR3 spells CASIPQGREGVDEQFF. The CDR3 DNA is TGTGCCAGCATCCCTCAGGGGCGGGAGGGTGTAGATGAGCAGTTCTTC.

The rearrangement uses TRBV7-2 and TRBJ2-1, with D perhaps TRBD2 (6 bases). V was shortened by 5 bases and J by 10 bases, with 24 bases between the two germline ends. This CDR3 is built from 16 residues. Germline V gene lookup returns CDR1 SGHTA and CDR2 FQGNSA. In nucleotides, the CDR3 is TGTGCCAGCAGCCGACCCAGCTCCGGGCGGGGTTGGGAGCAGTTCTTC. Translating it yields CASSRPSSGRGWEQFF.

The V and J genes are TRBV9 and TRBJ2-1; D unresolved. The V end lost 0 bases, the J end lost 6 bases, and 10 bases lay between the germline ends. The CDR3 is 14 amino acids. CDR1 is SGDLS and CDR2 is YYNGEE in the germline V gene. The DNA for the CDR3 is TGTGCCAGCAGCGTAGAAGGCTTGGGCAATGAGCAGTTCTTC. As protein: CASSVEGLGNEQFF.

The chain's CDR3 is CASRRTDEAFF. In DNA, the CDR3 is TGTGCCAGTCGACGGACGGACGAAGCTTTCTTT. This chain joins TRBV2 and TRBJ1-1, with D uncertain. The V end lost 9 bases, the J end lost 8 bases, and 13 bases lay between the germline ends. This CDR3 spans 11 amino acids. Germline-derived CDR1 and CDR2 are SNHLY and FYNNEI.

CDR3 nucleotide sequence: TGCGCCAGCAGCCTCTACATAGGGGAGACCCAGTACTTC. It translates to CASSLYIGETQYF. The genes are TRBV4-1 and TRBJ2-5; no clear D. This CDR3 has 13 amino acids. V lost 4 bases, J lost 5 bases, and 11 bases lay in between. CDR1 and CDR2 (germline): MGHRA, YSYEKL.

This clone was picked up a small number of times. The CDR3 DNA is TGCGCCAGCAGCCCGGGTTTGAGGAACACTGAAGCTTTCTTT. Translated: CASSPGLRNTEAFF. This chain connects TRBV4-3 to TRBJ1-1, with D uncertain. CDR1 is LGHNA, CDR2 YSLEER, per germline. The CDR3 runs 14 residues. V lost 4 bases and J 1 base, leaving 10 bases between the germline ends.

The chain joins TRBV7-9 to TRBJ2-1; TRBD2 matches 7 bases. V shed 6 bases, J shed 7 bases, and the junction held 9 bases outside the gene matches. The CDR3 spans 14 residues. CDR1 SEHNR and CDR2 FQNEAQ come from the germline V gene (reference sequence). Written as DNA, the CDR3 is TGTGCCAGCAGGAGAGAGGCGGGAGTGAATGAGCAGTTCTTC. Encoded protein: CASRREAGVNEQFF. Complete variable domain (other parts from reference TRBV7-9 and TRBJ2-1): DTGVSQNPRHKITKRGQNVTFRCDPISEHNRLYWYRQTLGQGPEFLTYFQNEAQLEKSRLLSDRFSAERPKGSFSTLEIQRTEQGDSAMYLCASRREAGVNEQFFGPGTRLTVL.

The rearrangement uses TRBV11-1 and TRBJ2-5, with 7 positions matching TRBD1. This CDR3 region has 15 residues. Per the germline V gene, CDR1 is SGHAT and CDR2 is FQDESV (reference sequence). J lost 3 bases, V lost 3 bases, and 7 bases had no gene match. CDR3 region: CASSLGQISEETQYF. The CDR3 bases are TGTGCCAGCAGCTTGGGACAGATATCAGAAGAGACCCAGTACTTC.

V is TRBV30 and J is TRBJ2-1; 8 bases are a match to TRBD1. This CDR3 spans 13 amino acids. Germline CDR1 reads GTSNPN; CDR2 reads SVGIG (reference sequence). J lost 8 bases, V lost 5 bases, and 8 bases had no gene match. The CDR3 protein is CAWWGGTGDEQFF. CDR3 sequence (DNA): TGTGCCTGGTGGGGCGGGACAGGCGATGAGCAGTTCTTC.

This clone was observed a single time. This sequence joins TRBV27 and TRBJ2-6, with D possibly being TRBD2 (6 bases). V lost 4 bases and J lost 1, with 17 bases in between. CDR1 is MNHEY and CDR2 is SMNVEV in the germline V gene (reference sequence). CDR3 size: 18 residues. The CDR3 spells CASSWGGKEASGANVLTF. The CDR3 coding sequence is TGTGCCAGCAGTTGGGGCGGGAAAGAGGCATCTGGGGCCAACGTCCTGACTTTC.

The chain recombines TRBV2 with TRBJ1-2; D unresolved. This CDR3 is 11 amino acids long. V was shortened by 8 bases and J by 4 bases, with 8 bases between the two germline ends. CDR1 and CDR2 from the germline V gene are SNHLY and FYNNEI. The CDR3 spells CASALGYGYTF. The DNA for the CDR3 is TGTGCCAGCGCCCTGGGCTATGGCTACACCTTC.